The 11 T cell receptor beta chains reported below all come from one sample, sequenced in a study of T cell responses to AZD1222 COVID-19 vaccine. TCRdb's copy holds only in-frame clones and misses some; the assay was immunoSEQ multiplex PCR. The data show 50,000 to 75,000 clones, over 60% seen once. Sequencing used peripheral blood, obtained on day 0 of AZD1222 vaccination. These receptors were collected from an adult in good health.

This clone was picked up a small number of times. The V call is TRBV18, the J call TRBJ2-5, with no clear D. The germline V and J ends were trimmed by 0 bases and 5 bases, with 10 bases remaining between them. The CDR3 loop spans 14 amino acids. Germline values: CDR1 KGHSH, CDR2 LQKENI. CDR3 protein: CASSPPVSWETQYF. In nucleotides, the CDR3 is TGTGCCAGCTCACCACCGGTCAGTTGGGAGACCCAGTACTTC.

V is TRBV5-1 and J is TRBJ2-1; 8 nucleotides align to TRBD2. The V gene end was trimmed by 6 bases and the J gene end by 6 bases; junction bases not matched to a gene: 8. Germline V gene lookup returns CDR1 SGHRS and CDR2 YFSETQ. The CDR3 extends over 14 amino acids. CDR3 in amino acids: CASTVGGASNEQFF. The CDR3, as DNA: TGCGCCAGCACGGTCGGGGGGGCCAGCAATGAGCAGTTCTTC.

The V call is TRBV30, the J call TRBJ2-7; 8 bases map to TRBD1. The germline V gene encodes CDR1 GTSNPN and CDR2 SVGIG (reference sequence). The trim removed 8 bases at V and 4 bases at J, leaving 4 bases unmatched. The CDR3 is 11 residues long. The CDR3 bases are TGTGCCCTGGACAGGGCATACGAGCAGTACTTC. Residues: CALDRAYEQYF.

V is TRBV3-1 (or the pseudogene TRBV3-2) and J is TRBJ1-5; D not resolved. Germline assignment: CDR1 LGHDT and CDR2 YNNKEL (reference sequence). V lost 0 bases to trimming and J lost 2 bases, with 11 bases between them. This CDR3 is 16 amino acids long. CDR3 in amino acids: CASSQDGGQGNQPQHF. The DNA of the CDR3 is TGTGCCAGCAGCCAAGATGGAGGCCAGGGCAATCAGCCCCAGCATTTT.

The chain uses TRBV10-3 and TRBJ1-2; a possible D gene is TRBD1 (6 bases). Germline-derived CDR1 and CDR2 are ENHRY and SYGVKD. V lost 11 bases and J lost 2, with 15 bases in between. The CDR3 is 13 residues long. The CDR3: CASQITGNYGYTF. CDR3 bases: TGTGCCTCCCAGATTACAGGGAACTATGGCTACACCTTC.

This chain links TRBV7-9 with TRBJ1-5, with D uncertain. Trimming took off 6 bases at V and 1 base at J, with 13 bases between the two ends. The CDR3 length is 15 residues. Germline CDR1 and CDR2: SEHNR and FQNEAQ (reference sequence). This chain's CDR3 is CASSPPGISNQPQHF. The CDR3 bases are TGTGCCAGCAGTCCCCCGGGGATAAGCAATCAGCCCCAGCATTTT.

This clone came up a few times. J is TRBJ1-5 and V is TRBV2; 7 bases line up with TRBD1. The length of the CDR3 is 16 residues. V trimming: 2 bases; J trimming: 2 bases; junction bases outside the gene matches: 6. Germline CDR1 and CDR2: SNHLY and FYNNEI. CDR3 sequence (DNA): TGTGCCAGCAGTGAAAGGGGGCATTTGGGCAATCAGCCCCAGCATTTT. Encoded protein: CASSERGHLGNQPQHF.

The J gene is TRBJ1-3, the V gene TRBV7-9; 10 positions agree with TRBD1. With 5 bases clipped from V and 7 bases from J, the junction kept 2 bases outside the gene matches. From germline, CDR1 is SEHNR and CDR2 FQNEAQ (reference sequence). CDR3 length: 13 residues. The chain's CDR3 is CASSQGQGNTIYF. The DNA for the CDR3 is TGTGCCAGCAGCCAGGGACAGGGGAACACCATATATTTT.

This rearrangement joins TRBV7-2 to TRBJ2-5; D uncertain. The germline V gene encodes CDR1 SGHTA and CDR2 FQGNSA. Deletions cut 6 bases from V and 0 bases from J, with 11 bases between. This CDR3 region has 14 residues. DNA for the CDR3: TGTGCCAGCAGATTTAGCTGGAACCAAGAGACCCAGTACTTC. It codes for CASRFSWNQETQYF.

This clone was detected only a few times. This chain links TRBV10-3 with TRBJ2-7; D unresolved. CDR1 and CDR2 from the germline V gene are ENHRY and SYGVKD. The V gene lost 1 base and the J gene lost 2 bases, with 12 bases spanning the gap. The CDR3 loop spans 15 amino acids. The CDR3 DNA reads TGTGCCATCAGTGAGTACACAGTTTCGCCCTACGAGCAGTACTTC. Translation gives CAISEYTVSPYEQYF.

The gene calls are TRBV18 and TRBJ2-1; TRBD2 agrees at 10 bases. The V segment lost 0 bases and the J segment 9 bases; nucleotides outside the gene matches: 14. Germline CDR1 is KGHSH and CDR2 is LQKENI. CDR3 size: 18 residues. The CDR3, as DNA: TGTGCCAGCTCACCACCCGCCAGCGGGGGGGTATATAGGGGTGAGCAGTTCTTC. Its protein is CASSPPASGGVYRGEQFF.